The text below deals with one T cell receptor beta chain. This record belongs to a study of blood T cell repertoires in COVID-19. Study context: Specimens from acute and convalescent COVID-19 originated in the United States, Italy and Spain.

Only in-frame clones appear in the TCRdb table, and some are missing; sequencing was by immunoSEQ multiplex PCR. The sample consists of about 330,000 clones, roughly 90% of them appearing once. Clinical history reported by participants formed the basis on which cohorts were assigned. Germline V gene data show CDR1 as SEHNR and CDR2 as FQNEAQ (reference sequence). Unmatched junction bases numbered 15, after V lost 5 bases and J lost 7 bases. The CDR3 totals 17 residues. The gene calls are TRBV7-9 and TRBJ2-1; 9 nucleotides line up with TRBD2. The sequence came from a woman under 40 who had recovered from COVID-19. Input material: PBMCs or T cells enriched from blood (not recorded which). In DNA form, the CDR3 reads TGTGCCAGCAGCCCGAAAGGGCTAGCGGGAATAGAGAATGAGCAGTTCTTC. Its protein product is CASSPKGLAGIENEQFF.